This passage covers 17 T cell receptor beta chains from one sample sequenced in a study of T cells expressing NK-cell markers. TCRdb reworked the 5' RACE reads into one entry per CDR3 protein, no DNA. This sample's table reports 160,000 or so distinct CDR3 sequences. The sample was blood T cells: a sorted CD56 or NKG2C T cell subset, CD4+ or CD8+ T cells, or bulk PBMC T cells (not recorded which). Receptors were obtained from a woman aged 18-70 years in good health.

The J gene is TRBJ1-2, the V gene TRBV29-1; TCRdb indicates TRBD1, and absent DNA this call remains unverified. Germline loops: CDR1 SQVTM, CDR2 ANQGSEA. This CDR3 spans 14 amino acids. The CDR3 reads CSVELTAPRWGYTF.

The chain combines TRBV5-1 with TRBJ2-7; lacking DNA, the TRBD1 call made by TCRdb goes unchecked. This CDR3 is 16 amino acids long. Looked up from germline, CDR1 is SGHRS and CDR2 is YFSETQ. CDR3 region: CASSGPWTGLKGEQYF.

This CDR3 reads CARVGHSNTEAFF. The V call is TRBV2, the J call TRBJ1-1; TCRdb selects TRBD1, and the lack of DNA leaves this call unchecked. In germline, CDR1 is SNHLY, CDR2 FYNNEI. The CDR3 runs 13 residues.

The chain joins TRBV2 to TRBJ1-6; lacking DNA, the TRBD1 call made by TCRdb goes unchecked. The CDR3 has 16 residues. Germline V lookup: CDR1 SNHLY, CDR2 FYNNEI. The CDR3 reads CASSGLGTANNSPLHF.

The chain's CDR3 is CASSFKGSGSTDTQYF. The chain is built from TRBV12-3 or TRBV12-4 and TRBJ2-3; without DNA, the TCRdb call of TRBD2 cannot be checked. This CDR3 is 16 amino acids long.

The chain has TRBV12-3 or TRBV12-4 and TRBJ2-3; the TCRdb D gene call, TRBD2, has no DNA to confirm it. The CDR3 is 14 residues long. This CDR3 reads CASRAGGPLDTQYF.

The chain couples TRBV5-1 to TRBJ1-5; TCRdb reports TRBD1, a call that lacks DNA to check it against. This CDR3 is 15 amino acids long. The germline V gene encodes CDR1 SGHRS and CDR2 YFSETQ. This chain's CDR3 is CASRHGTGGDQPQHF.

The gene calls are TRBV9 and TRBJ1-2; as DNA is missing, the TRBD1 call by TCRdb cannot be tested. CDR1 is SGDLS, CDR2 YYNGEE, per germline. This CDR3 comprises 15 residues. CDR3: CASSADSYLGAGYTF.

V is TRBV12-3 or TRBV12-4 and J is TRBJ1-1; the D gene TCRdb calls, TRBD1, cannot be checked with no DNA. CDR3 length: 14 residues. The CDR3 protein is CASSPDRGSTEAFF.

This chain uses TRBV5-5 with TRBJ2-3; absent DNA, TCRdb's TRBD2 call cannot be checked. The CDR3 loop spans 15 amino acids. The germline gives CDR1 SGHKS, CDR2 YYEKEE (reference sequence). The CDR3 loop reads CASSAGTTQRDTQYF.

The chain couples TRBV18 to TRBJ2-4; checking the TCRdb D call of TRBD1 is not possible without DNA. The CDR3 runs to 14 residues. Germline V CDR1 and CDR2: KGHSH, LQKENI. The CDR3 protein is CASSTKTGKNIQYF.

The chain uses TRBV20-1 and TRBJ1-6. The V gene's germline CDR1 is DFQATT and CDR2 SNEGSKA (reference sequence). The CDR3 length is 15 residues. CDR3 sequence reads: CSAYDQAYNNSPLHF.

The chain joins TRBV11-1 to TRBJ2-1; checking the TCRdb D call of TRBD2 is not possible without DNA. Germline V gene sequence: CDR1 SGHAT, CDR2 FQDESV (reference sequence). This CDR3 region has 18 residues. CDR3 loop: CASSSTGLAGGSYNEQFF.

This sequence joins TRBV6-1 and TRBJ2-4. CDR1 and CDR2 (germline): MNHNS, SASEGT. This CDR3 region has 13 residues. The CDR3 sequence is CASEPLGKNIQYF.

V and J are TRBV29-1 and TRBJ2-1; absent DNA, TCRdb's TRBD1 call cannot be checked. Looked up from germline, CDR1 is SQVTM and CDR2 is ANQGSEA. The CDR3 runs 14 residues. The CDR3 is CSVVLRGPYNEQFF.

The chain uses TRBV12-3 or TRBV12-4 and TRBJ2-1; TCRdb gives TRBD1 as the D gene, but with no DNA this cannot be confirmed. The CDR3 loop spans 16 amino acids. CDR3 sequence: CASSLAPIARVNEQFF.

The chain joins TRBV7-9 to TRBJ1-2; absent DNA, TCRdb's TRBD1 call cannot be checked. The CDR3 runs to 16 residues. Germline V gene lookup returns CDR1 SEHNR and CDR2 FQNEAQ (reference sequence). The CDR3 loop reads CASARGQGPQDYGYTF.